This entry is about one T cell receptor beta chain. Its antigen is undetermined. This record comes from a study of T cell repertoires in ileal Crohn's disease. General study points: Active smokers at surgery had more clonal expansions than non-smokers.

CDR3 length: 13 residues. V was pared by 8 bases and J by 4 bases, with 8 bases of the junction left unmatched. The germline V gene encodes CDR1 MNHEY and CDR2 SVGAGI. The protocol was immunoSEQ multiplex PCR, while the TCRdb copy is restricted to in-frame clones and leaves out a portion. The sample holds approximately 12,000 clones, around 77% seen once. The rearrangement links TRBV6-5 to TRBJ2-7; 7 positions agree with TRBD2. The TCR originated in an adult with Crohn's disease. Sequencing input: ileal tissue. In DNA, the CDR3 is TGTGCCAGCTCACCGGGGGGACTTTACGAGCAGTACTTC. Encoded protein: CASSPGGLYEQYF.